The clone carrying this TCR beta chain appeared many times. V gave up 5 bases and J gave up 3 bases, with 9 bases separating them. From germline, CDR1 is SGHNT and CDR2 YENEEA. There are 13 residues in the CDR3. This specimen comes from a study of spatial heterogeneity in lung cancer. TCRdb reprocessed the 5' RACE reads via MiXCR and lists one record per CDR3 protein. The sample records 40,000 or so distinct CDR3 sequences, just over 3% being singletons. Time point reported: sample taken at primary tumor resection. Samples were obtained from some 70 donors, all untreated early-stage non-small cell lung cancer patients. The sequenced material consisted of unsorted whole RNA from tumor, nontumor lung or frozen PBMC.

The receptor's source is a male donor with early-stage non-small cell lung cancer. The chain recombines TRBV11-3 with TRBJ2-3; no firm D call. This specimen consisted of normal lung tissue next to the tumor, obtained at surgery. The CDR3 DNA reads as TGTGCCAGCAGCCCCCAGAAGACAGATACGCAGTATTTT. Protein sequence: CASSPQKTDTQYF.